This note documents a single T cell receptor (beta chain) sequence. The V and J ends lost 5 bases and 9 bases, in that order; junction bases with no gene match: 5. This CDR3 region has 14 residues. In germline, CDR1 is SEHNR, CDR2 FQNEAQ (reference sequence). Original methodology: Scientists estimated how many nucleated cells there were by amplifying reference gene primers. Some clones are missing from TCRdb's copy, which holds only in-frame ones; the method was immunoSEQ multiplex PCR. V, J and clone size are taken as reported in that table, and D and trimming were inferred from the DNA itself. Of around 100,000 clones listed, about 92% are singletons. The data stem from a study of blood T cell repertoires in COVID-19. Looking at the study overall: Material from acute and convalescent COVID-19 was sourced from the United States, Italy and Spain. Sources were T cells, B-cell-depleted T cells, or PBMCs; the material itself was cDNA or gDNA.

The material sequenced was peripheral blood. This receptor was taken from a woman older than 75 in a cohort sampled during active COVID-19. V and J are TRBV7-9 and TRBJ1-6; TRBD1 aligns across 9 bases. The CDR3 DNA follows: TGTGCCAGCAGCACCGGGACAGGGATTTCACCCCTCCACTTT. Its protein product is CASSTGTGISPLHF.